A single sample is the source of the 26 T cell receptor beta chains below, sequenced in a study of OX40 agonist ivuxolimab in advanced cancers. Profiling relied on immunoSEQ multiplex PCR, and the TCRdb table lists in-frame clones only, not all of them. The sample yields just over 90,000 clones, around 90% seen once. The sample was CD4+ or CD8+ T cells sorted from blood, taken in a trial of the OX40 agonist ivuxolimab. These receptors came from an adult with an advanced solid tumor such as melanoma, head and neck, liver or kidney cancer.

Concerning this clone itself: The germline gene is not matched at one end of the junction; a read error may be the cause. V gene TRBV7-9 combines with J gene TRBJ2-5; 8 nucleotides agree with TRBD2. In germline, CDR1 is SEHNR, CDR2 FQNEAQ (reference sequence). The CDR3 sequence is 13 residues long. The CDR3 loop reads CASSRPGLEAQYF. The CDR3 DNA reads as TGTGCCAGCAGCCGACCGGGACTAGAGGCCCAGTACTTC. The full variable domain, its missing parts supplied by reference TRBV7-9 and TRBJ2-5, is DTGVSQNPRHKITKRGQNVTFRCDPISEHNRLYWYRQTLGQGPEFLTYFQNEAQLEKSRLLSDRFSAERPKGSFSTLEIQRTEQGDSAMYLCASSRPGLEAQYFGPGTRLLVL.

The V call is TRBV19, the J call TRBJ1-2; 7 positions match TRBD1. With V trimmed by 6 bases and J by 4 bases, 5 bases remained unmatched. The CDR3 sequence is 13 residues long. CDR1 and CDR2 (germline): LNHDA, SQIVND (reference sequence). The CDR3: CASSPWDSYGYTF. The DNA of the CDR3 is TGTGCCAGTAGCCCCTGGGACAGCTATGGCTACACCTTC.

This chain connects TRBV5-1 to TRBJ2-7, with unresolved D. Per germline, CDR1 SGHRS and CDR2 YFSETQ. CDR3 size: 11 residues. Trimming took 0 bases from V and 6 from J, leaving 4 bases between them. CDR3 DNA: TGCGCCAGCAGCTTGGCCTTCGAGCAGTACTTC. It specifies CASSLAFEQYF.

V gene TRBV10-3 combines with J gene TRBJ2-7; 8 bases map to TRBD1. The CDR3 sequence is 13 residues long. Per germline, CDR1 ENHRY and CDR2 SYGVKD. Trimming removed 3 bases from V and 5 bases from J; junction bases left unmatched: 3. The CDR3 protein is CAISEVRGHEQYF. CDR3 bases: TGTGCCATCAGTGAAGTCAGGGGGCACGAGCAGTACTTC.

This rearrangement joins TRBV7-2 to TRBJ2-4, with 10 bases that match TRBD1. The CDR3 has 14 amino acids. The V segment lost 4 bases and the J segment 6 bases; nucleotides outside the gene matches: 3. The germline CDR1 and CDR2 sequences are SGHTA and FQGNSA. The CDR3 reads CASSYRTGGNIQYF. CDR3 in DNA: TGTGCCAGCAGCTACAGGACAGGGGGAAACATTCAGTACTTC. Filled out from reference TRBV7-2 and TRBJ2-4, the complete variable domain reads GAGVSQSPSNKVTEKGKDVELRCDPISGHTALYWYRQSLGQGLEFLIYFQGNSAPDKSGLPSDRFSAERTGGSVSTLTIQRTQQEDSAVYLCASSYRTGGNIQYFGAGTRLSVL.

Concerning this clone itself: A junction end diverges from the germline sequence, so it may reflect a read error. The chain couples TRBV28 to TRBJ2-5, with a weak D call TRBD2 (6 bases). This CDR3 comprises 15 residues. Germline V CDR1 and CDR2: MDHEN, SYDVKM. The DNA for the CDR3 is TGTGCCAGCAGTGGGGGGACTGCCCCTCAAGGGACCCAGTACTTC. It translates to CASSGGTAPQGTQYF.

This clone appeared a single time. This chain links TRBV30 with TRBJ2-2; D ambiguous. V lost 1 base and J lost 4, with 13 bases in between. Germline V gene data show CDR1 as GTSNPN and CDR2 as SVGIG (reference sequence). The CDR3 is 15 residues long. The chain's CDR3 is CAWSADPGTTGELFF. DNA for the CDR3: TGTGCCTGGAGTGCGGACCCCGGAACCACCGGGGAGCTGTTTTTT.

The rearrangement uses TRBV19 and TRBJ2-7; D may be TRBD1 (5 bases). The germline gives CDR1 LNHDA, CDR2 SQIVND (reference sequence). The V and J ends lost 5 bases and 6 bases respectively, with 20 bases between them. The CDR3 has 15 amino acids. The CDR3 protein is CASSGAKSGSLEQYF. The CDR3 DNA reads as TGTGCCAGTAGTGGGGCAAAATCGGGCTCTCTCGAGCAGTACTTC.

The chain couples TRBV5-1 to TRBJ1-5; TRBD1 matches at 9 bases. V was clipped by 3 bases and J by 2 bases; unmatched bases: 3. This CDR3 comprises 15 residues. Germline loops: CDR1 SGHRS, CDR2 YFSETQ. The CDR3: CASSWTGEGNQPQHF. The CDR3 DNA reads as TGCGCCAGCAGCTGGACAGGGGAGGGCAATCAGCCCCAGCATTTT.

This rearrangement joins TRBV29-1 to TRBJ2-2, with a tentative D call TRBD2 (6 bases). Looked up from germline, CDR1 is SQVTM and CDR2 is ANQGSEA. V lost 7 bases and J 2 bases, leaving 14 bases between the germline ends. This CDR3 region has 14 residues. Written as DNA, the CDR3 is TGCAGCGCCCTTTCTAGCGCTAACACCGGGGAGCTGTTTTTT. Protein sequence: CSALSSANTGELFF.

The chain couples TRBV6-1 to TRBJ2-3, with TRBD1 as a possible D gene (7 bases). CDR1 is MNHNS, CDR2 SASEGT, per germline. Trimming left V 1 base short and J 3 bases short, with 14 bases between. CDR3 length equals 16 residues. The CDR3 DNA is TGTGCCAGCAGTGAAGATGCCAGGGGGGAGACAGATACGCAGTATTTT. Protein product: CASSEDARGETDTQYF.

This chain joins TRBV5-6 and TRBJ1-1; a possible D gene is TRBD1 (6 bases). Trimming pared 2 bases from V and 0 bases from J, leaving 11 bases between. This CDR3 is 15 amino acids long. Germline V gene data show CDR1 as SGHDT and CDR2 as YYEEEE. DNA of the CDR3: TGTGCCAGCAGCTTCCAAGACAGGATGAACACTGAAGCTTTCTTT. This encodes CASSFQDRMNTEAFF.

This chain joins TRBV6-5 and TRBJ1-2, with 8 bases identical to TRBD1. V shed 6 bases and J 8 bases; nucleotides not matched to a gene: 8. This CDR3 comprises 13 residues. Germline lookup yields CDR1 MNHEY and CDR2 SVGAGI. CDR3 DNA: TGTGCCAGCAGATCGGACAGGGTGTCGGGCTACACCTTC. Protein product: CASRSDRVSGYTF.

The genes are TRBV7-2 and TRBJ2-1; 13 bases line up with TRBD2. Germline CDR1 and CDR2: SGHTA and FQGNSA. This CDR3 has 18 amino acids. Losses at the gene ends were 8 bases for V and 3 bases for J; bases not matched to a gene: 13. CDR3: CASASGTSGVRGYNEQFF. DNA for the CDR3: TGTGCCAGCGCCTCCGGGACTAGCGGGGTGAGGGGCTACAATGAGCAGTTCTTC.

V gene TRBV7-2 combines with J gene TRBJ2-3; D not resolved. The germline CDR1 and CDR2 sequences are SGHTA and FQGNSA. This CDR3 is built from 13 residues. V lost 0 bases and J lost 5, with 6 bases in between. The CDR3 sequence is CASSLAGRDTQYF. CDR3 in DNA: TGTGCCAGCAGCTTAGCGGGCAGAGATACGCAGTATTTT.

V gene TRBV27 combines with J gene TRBJ2-7, with 8 nucleotides matching TRBD1. J was trimmed by 1 base and V by 6 bases; bases with no gene match: 8. Germline CDR1 reads MNHEY; CDR2 reads SMNVEV (reference sequence). This CDR3 region has 15 residues. The CDR3 here is CASRPGTGRSYEQYF. DNA of the CDR3: TGTGCCAGCAGGCCAGGGACAGGCAGGTCCTACGAGCAGTACTTC.

The chain carries TRBV28 and TRBJ1-2; 7 bases agree with TRBD1. V was clipped by 3 bases and J by 5 bases; unmatched bases: 6. There are 14 residues in the CDR3. Germline CDR1 MDHEN, CDR2 SYDVKM. This CDR3 is CASSFHRDSYGYTF. In DNA form, the CDR3 reads TGTGCCAGCAGTTTTCATCGGGACAGTTATGGCTACACCTTC.

The gene calls are TRBV5-1 and TRBJ2-5; D perhaps matches TRBD1 (6 bases). V lost 4 bases and J lost 1, with 11 bases in between. This CDR3 contains 14 residues. CDR1 SGHRS and CDR2 YFSETQ come from the germline V gene. The CDR3 sequence is CASSLGQPQETQYF. DNA of the CDR3: TGCGCCAGCAGCCTCGGACAGCCCCAAGAGACCCAGTACTTC.

CDR3 sequence (DNA): TGCGCCAGCAGCTTGGGGACAGGGGTCTACAATGAGCAGTTCTTC. It specifies CASSLGTGVYNEQFF. The chain joins TRBV5-1 to TRBJ2-1; 9 bases map to TRBD1. CDR1 and CDR2 from the germline V gene are SGHRS and YFSETQ. V trimming: 0 bases; J trimming: 3 bases; junction bases outside the gene matches: 1. The CDR3 totals 15 residues.

J is TRBJ2-3 and V is TRBV15; 11 bases match TRBD2. This CDR3 region has 17 residues. Trimming removed 3 bases from V and 0 bases from J; junction bases left unmatched: 5. CDR1 is LNHNV, CDR2 YYDKDF, per germline (reference sequence). The CDR3 loop is CATSSGLAGRSTDTQYF. The DNA for the CDR3 is TGTGCCACCAGCAGCGGACTAGCGGGTAGAAGCACAGATACGCAGTATTTT.

CDR3 in DNA: TGTGCCAGCAGCCAGGACTTTTTCTCTGGAAACACCATATATTTT. Translating gives CASSQDFFSGNTIYF. This chain links TRBV5-4 with TRBJ1-3; D gene unclear. Trimming took off 4 bases at V and 0 bases at J, with 11 bases between the two ends. Germline V gene sequence: CDR1 SGHNT, CDR2 YYREEE (reference sequence). This CDR3 has 15 residues.

The rearrangement joins TRBV5-4 to TRBJ2-7; TRBD2 matches 8 bases. The CDR3 totals 15 residues. Germline trimming cut 0 bases from V and 0 bases from J; bases unmatched to any gene: 2. Germline V lookup: CDR1 SGHNT, CDR2 YYREEE (reference sequence). CDR3 DNA sequence: TGTGCCAGCAGCTTGGCGGCGGGAGGCTCCTACGAGCAGTACTTC. This encodes CASSLAAGGSYEQYF.

The chain uses TRBV7-2 and TRBJ1-2; 9 bases fit TRBD1. The J segment lost 4 bases and the V segment lost 7 bases, leaving 13 bases of the junction unmatched. Germline CDR1 SGHTA, CDR2 FQGNSA. CDR3 length equals 16 residues. In DNA form, the CDR3 reads TGTGCCAGCACCTCACCTACTACAGGGGGCGCCTATGGCTACACCTTC. Residues: CASTSPTTGGAYGYTF.

The rearrangement joins TRBV30 to TRBJ1-2, with TRBD1 matching over 7 bases. V was clipped by 2 bases and J by 4 bases; unmatched bases: 4. CDR3 length equals 13 residues. From germline, CDR1 is GTSNPN and CDR2 SVGIG (reference sequence). CDR3 amino acids: CAWSPQGFYGYTF. CDR3 DNA: TGTGCCTGGAGTCCACAGGGGTTCTATGGCTACACCTTC.

The chain combines TRBV4-2 with TRBJ2-7; a possible D gene is TRBD2 (5 bases). The CDR3 runs to 14 residues. Trimming cost V 0 bases and J 5 bases, with 11 bases left between them. CDR1 LGHNA and CDR2 YNFKEQ come from the germline V gene. The CDR3 loop reads CASSQDKGVNEQYF. DNA for the CDR3: TGTGCCAGCAGCCAAGATAAGGGAGTCAACGAGCAGTACTTC.

J is TRBJ2-5 and V is TRBV9; 8 bases are a match to TRBD2. This CDR3 contains 16 residues. Germline V gene lookup returns CDR1 SGDLS and CDR2 YYNGEE. V shed 4 bases and J 4 bases; nucleotides not matched to a gene: 12. DNA for the CDR3: TGTGCCAGCAGCTTCTCACTAGCGGTCTGGGGAGAGACCCAGTACTTC. Its translation: CASSFSLAVWGETQYF.